This T cell receptor beta chain was profiled in a study of molecular identifiers for immune sequencing clone quantification. With listed TCR primers and previously described methods, bulk TCR libraries were prepared. From the PCR reads, TCRdb called clonotypes with MiXCR, one entry per CDR3 protein. The sample has around 470,000 distinct CDR3 sequences; about 25% are singletons. Study-level points and caveats: Over 99% of effector molecules, but under 1% in naive cells, were held by clones with more than 20 RNA copies. Barcode collisions between identical TCR molecules could shrink estimates of highly expanded clone sizes. Spiked Jurkat TCR RNA from one cell was reportedly detectable among one million naive cells.

The V end lost 4 bases, the J end lost 1 base, and 19 bases lay between the germline ends. The CDR3 extends over 17 amino acids. Germline lookup yields CDR1 PRHDT and CDR2 FYEKMQ (reference sequence). To note about this clonotype: Its specificity is unknown.

The sample comprised naive CD8+ T cells from blood, with Jurkat cell RNA spiked in. Subset reported: FACS-sorted CD8+CD4-CCR7+CD45RA+ naive T cells. The gene calls are TRBV13 and TRBJ2-5; D possibly matches TRBD1 or TRBD2 (6 bases each). This clonotype originated in a human donor in good health. Some libraries in this study had Jurkat cell RNA spiked in. The CDR3 DNA reads as TGTGCCAGCAGCTGCCTCGGGGGCGGGCTACTCCAAGAGACCCAGTACTTC. This gives the protein CASSCLGGGLLQETQYF.